These 3 T cell receptor beta chains originate from one sample sequenced in a study of blood T cells in healthy people across ages (dated by TCRdb to about 2015). Receptors were amplified or captured by 5' RACE. A second 7 to 11 cycle PCR used a sample-barcoded 5' primer and a J-beta primer mix. TCRdb itself trimmed the public reads at Q25 with fastp, ran MiXCR and retained productive beta chains. Rows matching on CDR3 protein sequence are summarized as one entry with the most common DNA and genes. Across this sample there are fewer than 2 million distinct CDR3 sequences, with roughly two fifths seen only once. Together, the top ten hold about 23% of the sample. The sequenced material came from blood. The receptors originated from a human donor in good health.

A word on this clonotype: Sequence at one end of the junction differs from germline and may be a read error. The CDR3 sequence: CASSLYSYGHTF. Here the CDR3 DNA reads TGTGCCAGCAGTTTATACAGCTATGGCCACACCTTC. This chain joins TRBV12-3 or TRBV12-4 and TRBJ1-2, with D hard to call. The CDR3 is 12 amino acids.

This clonotype showed up just a few times. The chain recombines TRBV7-2 with TRBJ2-7; D ambiguous. V was trimmed by 5 bases and J by 0 bases, leaving 14 bases between them. The CDR3 totals 15 residues. Germline values: CDR1 SGHTA, CDR2 FQGNSA. The CDR3 is CASSLHGGSSYEQYF. For the CDR3, the DNA is TGTGCCAGCAGCCTCCATGGTGGGTCCTCCTACGAGCAGTACTTC. Drawing the rest from reference TRBV7-2 and TRBJ2-7, the complete variable domain is GAGVSQSPSNKVTEKGKDVELRCDPISGHTALYWYRQSLGQGLEFLIYFQGNSAPDKSGLPSDRFSAERTGGSVSTLTIQRTQQEDSAVYLCASSLHGGSSYEQYFGPGTRLTVT.

The chain uses TRBV7-2 and TRBJ1-5; D call uncertain. Trimming shortened V by 1 base and J by 1 base, and 8 bases separated the two germline ends. The V gene's germline CDR1 is SGHTA and CDR2 FQGNSA. The CDR3 sequence is 15 residues long. The chain's CDR3 is CASSLEVLSNQPQHF. The CDR3 DNA reads as TGTGCCAGCAGCTTAGAAGTTTTAAGCAATCAGCCCCAGCATTTT. Full variable domain (rest looked up from reference TRBV7-2 and TRBJ1-5): GAGVSQSPSNKVTEKGKDVELRCDPISGHTALYWYRQSLGQGLEFLIYFQGNSAPDKSGLPSDRFSAERTGGSVSTLTIQRTQQEDSAVYLCASSLEVLSNQPQHFGDGTRLSIL.